The clone carrying this T cell receptor beta chain is labeled as medium-sized. Its antigen is as yet unknown. This entry comes from a study of neurological immune-mediated disorders. Study results and caveats: The expanded clones of different subjects shared no CDR3 amino acid sequences (suggesting private repertoires in all groups). The most TCR clonal expansion was seen in HTLV-1-associated myelopathy, whereas the least was seen in multiple sclerosis, below the level in healthy controls.

V lost 0 bases, J lost 2 bases, and 8 bases lay in between. This CDR3 contains 14 residues. Per germline, CDR1 SGHRS and CDR2 YFSETQ. The authors made cDNA by 5'RACE with 10-nucleotide random UMIs. Every sequencing run returned over 190 million TCR-beta sequences, which were derived from 15-18 subjects. Using its own MiXCR run on the 5' RACE reads, TCRdb lists one record per CDR3 protein. The sample carries tens of thousands of distinct CDR3 sequences, about 10% recorded once. Sequences were obtained from PBMCs. This clonotype was sampled from a woman aged 60 to 75 with HTLV-1-associated myelopathy (HAM/TSP). V and J are TRBV5-1 and TRBJ1-1, with D unresolved. CDR3 sequence: CASSLGRINTEAFF. Written as DNA, the CDR3 is TGCGCCAGCAGCTTGGGACGGATTAACACTGAAGCTTTCTTT.